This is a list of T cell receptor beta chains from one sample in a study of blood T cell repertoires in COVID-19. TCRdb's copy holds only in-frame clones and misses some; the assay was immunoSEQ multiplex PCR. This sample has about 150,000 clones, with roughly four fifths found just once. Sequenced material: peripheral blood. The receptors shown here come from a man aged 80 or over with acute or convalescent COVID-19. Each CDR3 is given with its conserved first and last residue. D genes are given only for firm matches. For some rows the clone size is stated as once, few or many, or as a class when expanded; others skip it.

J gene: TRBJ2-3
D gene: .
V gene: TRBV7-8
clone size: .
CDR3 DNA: TGTGCCAGCAGCCCCACGGGGTTTCGCGATACGCAGTATTTT
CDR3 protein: CASSPTGFRDTQYF

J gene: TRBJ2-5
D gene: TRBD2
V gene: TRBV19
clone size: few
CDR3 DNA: TGTGCCAGTAGCCCACCGGGGGGAGGGCTAGCGAGGGCCCAGTACTTC
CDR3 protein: CASSPPGGGLARAQYF

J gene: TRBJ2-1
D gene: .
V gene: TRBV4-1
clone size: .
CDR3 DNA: TGCGCCAGCAGCCAAGGGGAGTGGGGGACAACCTACAATGAGCAGTTCTTC
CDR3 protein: CASSQGEWGTTYNEQFF

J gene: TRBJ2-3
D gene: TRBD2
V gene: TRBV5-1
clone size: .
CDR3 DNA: TGCGCCAGCAGCTCGGGACTAGCTAGCACAGATACGCAGTATTTT
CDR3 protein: CASSSGLASTDTQYF

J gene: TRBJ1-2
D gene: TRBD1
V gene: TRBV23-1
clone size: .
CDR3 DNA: TGCGCCAGCAGACCCAGAGACAGGGTCCACTATGGCTACACCTTC
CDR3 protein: CASRPRDRVHYGYTF

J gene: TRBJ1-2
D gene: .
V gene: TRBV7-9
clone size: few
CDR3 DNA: TGTGCCAGCATCCCAACGGGGGGAAGCTATGGCTACACCTTC
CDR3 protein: CASIPTGGSYGYTF

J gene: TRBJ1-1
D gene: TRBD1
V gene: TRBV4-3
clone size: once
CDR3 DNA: TGCGCCAGCAGCCAAGATCTAACAGGGGCTAACACTGAAGCTTTCTTT
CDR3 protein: CASSQDLTGANTEAFF

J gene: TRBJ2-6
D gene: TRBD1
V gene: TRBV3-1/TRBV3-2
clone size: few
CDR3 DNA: TGTGCCAGCAGCAAGGGACAGGGGGTTGCCAACGTCCTGACTTTC
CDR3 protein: CASSKGQGVANVLTF

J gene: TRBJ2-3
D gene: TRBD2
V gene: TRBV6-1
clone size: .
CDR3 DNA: TGTGCCAGCAGTGGCTTAGCGGGGGGAAGCACAGATACGCAGTATTTT
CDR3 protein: CASSGLAGGSTDTQYF

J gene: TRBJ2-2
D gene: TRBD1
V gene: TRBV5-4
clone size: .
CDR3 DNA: TGTGCCAGCAGCTTAGTTTCGGACAGGGTAACCGGGGAGCTGTTTTTT
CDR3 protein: CASSLVSDRVTGELFF

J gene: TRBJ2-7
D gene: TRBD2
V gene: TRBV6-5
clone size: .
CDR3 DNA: TGTGCCAGCAAGACCACTAGCGGATCTTCCTACGAGCAGTACTTC
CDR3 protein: CASKTTSGSSYEQYF

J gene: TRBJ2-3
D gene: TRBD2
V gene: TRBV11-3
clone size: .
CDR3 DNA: TGTGCCAGCAGCCCCCAAGCGGGGGGACTTAGCACAGATACGCAGTATTTT
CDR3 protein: CASSPQAGGLSTDTQYF

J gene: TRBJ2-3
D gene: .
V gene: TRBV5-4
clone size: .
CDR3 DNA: TGTGCCAGCGGCCCTCCCGGCACAGATACGCAGTATTTT
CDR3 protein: CASGPPGTDTQYF

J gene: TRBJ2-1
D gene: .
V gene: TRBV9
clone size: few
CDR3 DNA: TGTGCCAGCAGCGTAGATTCGAGGGAACGTTCCTACAATGAGCAGTTCTTC
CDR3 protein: CASSVDSRERSYNEQFF

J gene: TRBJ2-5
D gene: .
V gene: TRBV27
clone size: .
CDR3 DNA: TGTGCCAGCAGTGGGGGCGCGTCATTCGACCAGTACTTC
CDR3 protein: CASSGGASFDQYF

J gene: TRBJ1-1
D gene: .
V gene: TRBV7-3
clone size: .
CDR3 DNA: TGTGCCAGCAGTAAAATGGGGGGGAACACTGAAGCTTTCTTT
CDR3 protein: CASSKMGGNTEAFF

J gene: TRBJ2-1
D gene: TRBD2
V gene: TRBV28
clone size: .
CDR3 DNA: TGTGCCAGCAGTACCGAAGGGACTAGATTCTCCTACAATGAGCAGTTCTTC
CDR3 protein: CASSTEGTRFSYNEQFF

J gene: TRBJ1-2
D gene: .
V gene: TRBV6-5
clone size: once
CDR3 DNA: TGTGCCAGCAGTTCGGTACGGGAGAGTTATAACTATGGCTACACCTTC
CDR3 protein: CASSSVRESYNYGYTF

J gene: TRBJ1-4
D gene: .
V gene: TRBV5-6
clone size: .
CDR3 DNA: TGTGCCAGCAGCTTGGGGCAACCTAATGAAAAACTGTTTTTT
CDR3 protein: CASSLGQPNEKLFF

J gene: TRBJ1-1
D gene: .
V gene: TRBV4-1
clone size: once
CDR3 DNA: TGCGCCAGCAGCCAAGAGGGGACACGTGAAGCTTTCTTT
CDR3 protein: CASSQEGTREAFF

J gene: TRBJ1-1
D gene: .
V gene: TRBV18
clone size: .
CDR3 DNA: TGTGCCAGCTCACCTGGACAGAACACTGAAGCTTTCTTT
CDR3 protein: CASSPGQNTEAFF

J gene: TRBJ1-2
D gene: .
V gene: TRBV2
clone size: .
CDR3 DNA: TGTGCCAGCAGATCCTATGGGCTCCCCGGCTACACCTTC
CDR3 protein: CASRSYGLPGYTF

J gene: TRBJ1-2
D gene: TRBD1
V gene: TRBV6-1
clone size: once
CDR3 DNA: TGTGCCAGCAGTGACAGGGGGCCCTATGGCTACACCTTC
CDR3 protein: CASSDRGPYGYTF

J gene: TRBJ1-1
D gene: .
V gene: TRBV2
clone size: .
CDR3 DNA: TGTGCCAGCAGTGTCAGGGGACGGGAAGCTTTCTTT
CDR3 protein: CASSVRGREAFF

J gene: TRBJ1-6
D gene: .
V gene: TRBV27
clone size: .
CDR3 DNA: TGTGCCAGCAGTCCCCGTCGGGAGAATTCACCCCTCCACTTT
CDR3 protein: CASSPRRENSPLHF

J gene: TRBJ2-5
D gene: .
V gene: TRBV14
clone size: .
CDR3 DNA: TGTGCCAGCAGCCAAGAGGCCCGTAGGGGCCGGGCCCAGTACTTC
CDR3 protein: CASSQEARRGRAQYF

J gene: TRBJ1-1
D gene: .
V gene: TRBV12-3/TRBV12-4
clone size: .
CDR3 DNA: TGTGCCAGCAGTTTGGGCACGAACACTGAAGCTTTCTTT
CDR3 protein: CASSLGTNTEAFF

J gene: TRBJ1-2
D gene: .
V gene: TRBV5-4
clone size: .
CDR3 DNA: TGTGCCAGCAGCTTGGTGAGCTACTATGGCTACACCTTC
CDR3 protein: CASSLVSYYGYTF

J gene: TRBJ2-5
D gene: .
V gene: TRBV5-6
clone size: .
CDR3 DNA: TGTGCCAGCAGCTTGGTGGGCAGGGGAAGGTACCAAGAGACCCAGTACTTC
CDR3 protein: CASSLVGRGRYQETQYF

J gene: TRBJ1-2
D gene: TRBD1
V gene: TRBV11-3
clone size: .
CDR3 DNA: TGTGCCAGCAGCATTCAAAGTGGGACAGGGAATTATGGCTACACCTTC
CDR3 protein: CASSIQSGTGNYGYTF

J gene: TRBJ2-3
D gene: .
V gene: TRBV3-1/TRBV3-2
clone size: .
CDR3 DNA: TGTGCCAGCAGCCAAGAAGAGGAAACGCAGTATTTT
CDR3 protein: CASSQEEETQYF

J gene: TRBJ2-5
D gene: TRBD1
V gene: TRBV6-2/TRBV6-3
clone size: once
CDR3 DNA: TGTGCCAGCAGTCCGGGACAGGGTGTAGCCCCTCAAGAGACCCAGTACTTC
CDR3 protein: CASSPGQGVAPQETQYF

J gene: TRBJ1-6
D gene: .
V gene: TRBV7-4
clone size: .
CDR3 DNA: TGTGCCAGCAGTCCCTTACAGTGCGAGAATTCACCCCTCCACTTT
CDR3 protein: CASSPLQCENSPLHF

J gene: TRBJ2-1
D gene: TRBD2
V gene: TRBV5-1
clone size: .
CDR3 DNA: TGCGCCAGCAGCTTCCGTAGCGGGGGGGCCTCCTACAATGAGCAGTTCTTC
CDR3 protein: CASSFRSGGASYNEQFF

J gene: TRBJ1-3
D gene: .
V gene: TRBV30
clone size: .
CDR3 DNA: TGTGCCTGGAGCCACGGGGGAACGAGCTCTGGAAACACCATATATTTT
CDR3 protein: CAWSHGGTSSGNTIYF

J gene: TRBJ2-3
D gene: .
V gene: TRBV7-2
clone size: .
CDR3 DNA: TGTGCCAGCAGCTTAGCTCTCACAGATACGCAGTATTTT
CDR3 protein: CASSLALTDTQYF